This is a list of T cell receptor beta chains from one sample in a study of PD-1 blockade in classical Hodgkin lymphoma. TCRdb's copy holds only in-frame clones and misses some; the assay was immunoSEQ multiplex PCR. The table shows about 28,000 clones, with roughly 80% occurring only once. The sequences come from CD4+ T cells from blood, collected before the fourth cycle of nivolumab. These receptors were taken from a human donor with classical Hodgkin lymphoma. CDR3s include the opening cysteine and the closing phenylalanine or tryptophan. Each record gives: V gene, clone size, J gene, D gene, CDR3 DNA, CDR3 protein. A D gene is named only where the DNA matches it firmly. Clone sizes are given selectively: once, few, many, or a class where the clone is expanded.

TRBV7-2	.	TRBJ2-1	TRBD2	TGTGCCAGCAGCCCCAGGGGACTAGCGGGGAGTTACAATGAGCAGTTCTTC	CASSPRGLAGSYNEQFF
TRBV7-9	.	TRBJ1-3	TRBD1	TGTGCCAGCAGCCCTTTGCCAGGGGGAACCGCTGGAAACACCATATATTTT	CASSPLPGGTAGNTIYF
TRBV5-8	.	TRBJ1-5	TRBD1	TGTGCCAGCAGCTGGGGACAGATCAATCAGCCCCAGCATTTT	CASSWGQINQPQHF
TRBV7-6	.	TRBJ2-7	TRBD1	TGTGCCAGCAGCTTATCGGGACAGGGGTACGAGCAGTACTTC	CASSLSGQGYEQYF
TRBV19	.	TRBJ2-5	.	TGTGCCAGTAGTTCTAATGGAGGACCCGAAGAGACCCAGTACTTC	CASSSNGGPEETQYF
TRBV29-1	.	TRBJ1-1	.	TGCAGCGTTCGGCCTCAAGATTGGGGGTTTGGCACTGAAGCTTTCTTT	CSVRPQDWGFGTEAFF
TRBV7-2	.	TRBJ1-6	.	TGTGCCAGCAGCTTAGCCCGCCGTTATGACAACTCCTATAATTCACCCCTCCACTTT	CASSLARRYDNSYNSPLHF
TRBV6-5	few	TRBJ2-6	.	TGTGCCAGCAGGAGCGGGACAGTCAAACTGACTTTC	CASRSGTVKLTF
TRBV5-3	once	TRBJ1-2	TRBD1	TGTGCCAGAAGCCCGTGGCGTAAGGGGGCTATCTATGGCTACACCTTC	CARSPWRKGAIYGYTF
TRBV6-5	.	TRBJ2-7	.	TGTGCCAGCAGTAGGTCCAGGTCCTACGAGCAGTACTTC	CASSRSRSYEQYF
TRBV29-1	.	TRBJ1-5	TRBD1	TGCAGCGTAATCTGGAGGGGGCCTAATCAGCCCCAGCATTTT	CSVIWRGPNQPQHF
TRBV9	.	TRBJ1-1	TRBD1	TGTGCCAGCAGCGTAGTCGACAGGGGAGGAGAGGACACTGAAGCTTTCTTT	CASSVVDRGGEDTEAFF
TRBV4-1	.	TRBJ2-5	.	TGCGCCAGCAGCCCCTTCCCCGGGACACAACAAGAGACCCAGTACTTC	CASSPFPGTQQETQYF
TRBV6-5	.	TRBJ2-6	.	TGTGCCAGCAGTTACAGGTTTGGGGCCAACGTCCTGACTTTC	CASSYRFGANVLTF
TRBV6-5	.	TRBJ2-7	.	TGTGCCAGCAGTTACTCCGGGGGTACCTACGAGCAGTACTTC	CASSYSGGTYEQYF
TRBV5-4	.	TRBJ2-3	TRBD2	TGTGCCAGCAGCGTGGGTACTAGCGGGGCAGATACGCAGTATTTT	CASSVGTSGADTQYF
TRBV27	.	TRBJ2-7	TRBD2	TGTGCCAGCAGTCACCCGCCGGGGGGGCCGACCTACGAGCAGTACTTC	CASSHPPGGPTYEQYF
TRBV27	.	TRBJ2-7	.	TGTGCCAGCAGTTCCTTGGGGGGAGGCCAGGGCGAGCAGTACTTC	CASSSLGGGQGEQYF
TRBV7-2	.	TRBJ2-1	TRBD2	TGTGCCAGCAGCTTAGGACTAGCGAGTTACAATGAGCAGTTCTTC	CASSLGLASYNEQFF
TRBV18	.	TRBJ1-5	.	TGTGCCAGCTCACCACCGGGGGGAACTAGCAATCAGCCCCAGCATTTT	CASSPPGGTSNQPQHF
TRBV5-4	.	TRBJ2-7	TRBD1	TGTGCCAGCAGCTTGAAGAGCAGGGGGCCCGGGACCTACGAGCAGTACTTC	CASSLKSRGPGTYEQYF
TRBV7-9	.	TRBJ2-1	.	TGTGCCAGCAGCTTGACCCGGGACTTCAATGAGCAGTTCTTC	CASSLTRDFNEQFF
TRBV5-1	once	TRBJ2-5	TRBD1	TGCGCCAGCAGCATGGACAGGGGGAGGCTGGAGACCCAGTACTTC	CASSMDRGRLETQYF
TRBV7-6	.	TRBJ1-2	TRBD1	TGTGCCAGCAGCCAGGGACAGGGGGCGTGGTATGGCTACACCTTC	CASSQGQGAWYGYTF
TRBV18	.	TRBJ1-1	.	TGTGCCAGCTCACCATCAGGGTCCGGGGTCAGGGTTGCACGTTTGAACACTGAAGCTTTCTTT	CASSPSGSGVRVARLNTEAFF
TRBV10-3	few	TRBJ1-2	.	TGTGCCATCAGTGGTAACAGGGAGGCGAACTATGGCTACACCTTC	CAISGNREANYGYTF
TRBV12-5	.	TRBJ1-1	.	TGTGCTAGTGGTTTGGGGGGGGGAGGCACTGAAGCTTTCTTT	CASGLGGGGTEAFF
TRBV10-3	.	TRBJ2-7	TRBD2	TGTGCCATCAGTTTGGGAGGGTCCGCCTACGAGCAGTACTTC	CAISLGGSAYEQYF
TRBV2	.	TRBJ1-4	.	TGTGCCAGCAGTGAGGGGGGTATGGCTCATGAAAAACTGTTTTTT	CASSEGGMAHEKLFF
TRBV4-1	few	TRBJ1-6	TRBD1	TGCGCCAGCAGCCAAGGGACAGGGTGGAATTCACCCCTCCACTTT	CASSQGTGWNSPLHF
TRBV9	.	TRBJ1-2	TRBD1	TGTGCCAGCAGCGGAGGGACAGCTTCCTATGGCTACACCTTC	CASSGGTASYGYTF
TRBV21-1	.	TRBJ2-1	.	TGTGCCAGCAGCAAAACCGGGATGGATTGGGGGGAAGGGTACAATGAGCAGTTCTTC	CASSKTGMDWGEGYNEQFF
TRBV7-2	.	TRBJ2-7	TRBD2	TGTGCCAGCAGCTTAAAGGGGACGGGGGGTATCGAGCAGTACTTC	CASSLKGTGGIEQYF
TRBV19	.	TRBJ1-1	.	TGTGCCAGTAGTATTCGGCGGGTCGGCACTGAAGCTTTCTTT	CASSIRRVGTEAFF
TRBV2	.	TRBJ2-3	.	TGTGCCAGCAGCTTCCTTCCCGGGATTGGGGGAGATACGCAGTATTTT	CASSFLPGIGGDTQYF
TRBV2	few	TRBJ1-2	TRBD1	TGTGCCAGCAGTTTCGACGCCGGGACAGTGTATGGCTACACCTTC	CASSFDAGTVYGYTF
TRBV5-1	.	TRBJ1-1	.	TGCGCCAGCAGCTTGGCAACCAGCCGGCGTGAAGCTTTCTTT	CASSLATSRREAFF
TRBV6-6	.	TRBJ2-1	.	TGTGCCAGCAGTCCACAGGGTTATTCCTACAATGAGCAGTTCTTC	CASSPQGYSYNEQFF
TRBV28	.	TRBJ2-7	.	TGTGCCAGCAGTCCCAGCGGGCCCCAAATGTACGAGCAGTACTTC	CASSPSGPQMYEQYF
TRBV19	.	TRBJ2-3	TRBD1	TGTGCCAGTAGTATAACGGACAGGGAAACAGATACGCAGTATTTT	CASSITDRETDTQYF
TRBV18	.	TRBJ1-5	.	TGTGCCAGCTCACCCGCTTGGGATCAGCCCCAGCATTTT	CASSPAWDQPQHF
TRBV18	few	TRBJ1-5	.	TGTGCCAGCTCAGGCTACAGGGTTCAAAGCAATCAGCCCCAGCATTTT	CASSGYRVQSNQPQHF
TRBV4-2	.	TRBJ2-3	TRBD2	TGTGCCAGCAGCTTGGGCCCCGCTAGCGGGAGTGCGGTAGATACGCAGTATTTT	CASSLGPASGSAVDTQYF
TRBV4-2	.	TRBJ1-3	.	TGTGCCAGCAGCCAACGGGGGCAGGGTGGAAACACCATATATTTT	CASSQRGQGGNTIYF
TRBV11-2	.	TRBJ1-2	TRBD1	TGTGCCAGCAGCTTCACAGGGGGCGCAAACTATGGCTACACCTTC	CASSFTGGANYGYTF
TRBV7-3	few	TRBJ2-5	.	TGTGCCAGCAGCTCCCGTAGTTGGGAGACCCAGTACTTC	CASSSRSWETQYF
TRBV2	.	TRBJ1-6	TRBD1	TGTGCCAGCCGAGATACAGGGGCTTCATCACCCCTCCACTTT	CASRDTGASSPLHF
TRBV6-6	.	TRBJ2-1	.	TGTGCCAGCGACTCGTCCTACAATGAGCAGTTCTTC	CASDSSYNEQFF
TRBV11-2	.	TRBJ2-1	TRBD2	TGTGCCAGCAGCTTGGGCCTAGCGGGGTTTAATGAGCAGTTCTTC	CASSLGLAGFNEQFF
TRBV6-6	.	TRBJ1-5	TRBD1	TGTGCCAGCATGAAGACAGGGGGCGGTCAGCCCCAGCATTTT	CASMKTGGGQPQHF
TRBV6-5	.	TRBJ2-7	TRBD2	TGTGCCAGCAGTTACTTGACGGGGGGGAACTACGAGCAGTACTTC	CASSYLTGGNYEQYF
TRBV4-3	few	TRBJ2-3	.	TGCGCCAGCAGCCAAGACAGGAGTAGCACAGATACGCAGTATTTT	CASSQDRSSTDTQYF
TRBV5-6	.	TRBJ1-2	.	TGTGCCAGCAGCTTGAGACAGAATAACTATGGCTACACCTTC	CASSLRQNNYGYTF
TRBV6-5	.	TRBJ1-4	.	TGTGCCAGCAGTTACTCCTATCCATCGGGTAATGAAAAACTGTTTTTT	CASSYSYPSGNEKLFF